This T cell receptor beta chain was recorded in a study of blood T cell repertoires in COVID-19. Overall study context: The United States, Italy and Spain were the sources of the acute and convalescent COVID-19 samples.

V was shortened by 5 bases and J by 2 bases, with 10 bases between the two germline ends. The CDR3 length is 14 residues. Looked up from germline, CDR1 is SNHLY and CDR2 is FYNNEI. Authors' processing steps: Researchers report that nucleated cell counts were estimated from reference gene primer amplification. Produced via immunoSEQ multiplex PCR; TCRdb's table is partial and in-frame only. V and J calls and clone size follow that table, whereas D and trimming were derived from the DNA. Altogether a few hundred thousand clones are present, 90% being singletons, with the ten largest covering 2.1%. Followed over time, Seattle patients had been enrolled while infection was active.

This TCR came from a woman aged 60-75 years with COVID-19, enrolled during active disease. The material sequenced was peripheral blood. This sequence joins TRBV2 and TRBJ1-5; D gene unclear. For the CDR3, the DNA is TGTGCCAGCAGTTTTCGCCGGGGCAATCAGCCCCAGCATTTT. Protein product: CASSFRRGNQPQHF.